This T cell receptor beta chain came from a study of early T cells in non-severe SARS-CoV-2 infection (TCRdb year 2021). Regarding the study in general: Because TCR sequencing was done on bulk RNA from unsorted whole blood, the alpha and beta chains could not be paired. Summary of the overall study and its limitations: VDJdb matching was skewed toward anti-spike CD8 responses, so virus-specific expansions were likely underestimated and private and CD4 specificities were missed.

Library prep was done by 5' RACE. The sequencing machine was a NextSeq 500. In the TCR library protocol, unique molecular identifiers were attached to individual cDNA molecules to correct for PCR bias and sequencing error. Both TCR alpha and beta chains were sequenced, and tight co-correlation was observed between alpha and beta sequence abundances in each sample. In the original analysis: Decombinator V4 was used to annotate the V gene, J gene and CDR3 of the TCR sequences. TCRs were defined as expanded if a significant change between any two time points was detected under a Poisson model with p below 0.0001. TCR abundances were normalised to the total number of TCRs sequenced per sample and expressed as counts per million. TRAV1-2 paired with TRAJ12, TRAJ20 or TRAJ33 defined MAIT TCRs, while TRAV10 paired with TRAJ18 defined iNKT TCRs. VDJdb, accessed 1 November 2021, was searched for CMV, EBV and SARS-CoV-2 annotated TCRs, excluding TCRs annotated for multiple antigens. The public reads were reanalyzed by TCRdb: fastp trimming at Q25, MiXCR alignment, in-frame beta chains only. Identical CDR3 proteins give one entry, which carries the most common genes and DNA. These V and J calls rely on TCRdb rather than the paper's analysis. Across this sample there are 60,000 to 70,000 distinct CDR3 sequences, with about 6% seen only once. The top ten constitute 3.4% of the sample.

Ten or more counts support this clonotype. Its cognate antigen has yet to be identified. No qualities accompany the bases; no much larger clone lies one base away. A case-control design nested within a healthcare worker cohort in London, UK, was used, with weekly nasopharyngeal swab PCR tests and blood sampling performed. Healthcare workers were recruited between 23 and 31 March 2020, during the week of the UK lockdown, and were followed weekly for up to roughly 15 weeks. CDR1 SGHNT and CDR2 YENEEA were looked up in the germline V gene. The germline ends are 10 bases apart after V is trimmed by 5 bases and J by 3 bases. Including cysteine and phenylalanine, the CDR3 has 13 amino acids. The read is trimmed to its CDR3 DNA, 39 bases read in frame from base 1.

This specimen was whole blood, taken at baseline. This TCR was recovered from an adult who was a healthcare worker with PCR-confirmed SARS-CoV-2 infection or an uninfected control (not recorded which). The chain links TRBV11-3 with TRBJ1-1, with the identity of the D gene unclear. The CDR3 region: CASSRGPDTEAFF. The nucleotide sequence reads TGTGCCAGCAGCCGCGGACCGGACACTGAAGCTTTCTTT.